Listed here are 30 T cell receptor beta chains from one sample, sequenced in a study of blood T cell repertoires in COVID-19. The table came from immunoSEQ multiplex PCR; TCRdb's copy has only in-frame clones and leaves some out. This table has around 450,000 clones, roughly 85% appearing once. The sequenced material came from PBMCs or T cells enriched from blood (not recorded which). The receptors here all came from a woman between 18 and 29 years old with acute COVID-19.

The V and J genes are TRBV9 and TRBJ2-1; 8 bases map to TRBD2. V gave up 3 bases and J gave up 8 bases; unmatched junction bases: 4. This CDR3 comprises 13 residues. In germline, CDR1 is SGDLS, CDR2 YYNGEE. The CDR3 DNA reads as TGTGCCAGCAGCGCGGGACTAGAGGATGAGCAGTTCTTC. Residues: CASSAGLEDEQFF.

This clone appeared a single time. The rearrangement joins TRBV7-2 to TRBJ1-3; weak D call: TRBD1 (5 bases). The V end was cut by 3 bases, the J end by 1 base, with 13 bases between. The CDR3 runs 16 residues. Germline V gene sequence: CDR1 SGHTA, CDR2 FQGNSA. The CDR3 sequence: CASSFQGRGSGNTIYF. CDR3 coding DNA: TGTGCCAGCAGCTTCCAAGGGAGGGGATCTGGAAACACCATATATTTT.

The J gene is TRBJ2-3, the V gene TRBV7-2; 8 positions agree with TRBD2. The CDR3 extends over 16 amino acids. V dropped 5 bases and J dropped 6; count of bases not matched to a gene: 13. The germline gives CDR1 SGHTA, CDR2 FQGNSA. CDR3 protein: CASSPSSSGRGDTQYF. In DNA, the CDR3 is TGTGCCAGCAGCCCGTCATCCAGCGGGAGAGGGGATACGCAGTATTTT.

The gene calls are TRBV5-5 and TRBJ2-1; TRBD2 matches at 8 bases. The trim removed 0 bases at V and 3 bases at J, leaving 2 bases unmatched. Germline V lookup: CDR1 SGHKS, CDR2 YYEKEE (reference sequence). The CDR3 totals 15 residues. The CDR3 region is CASSLGLAGYNEQFF. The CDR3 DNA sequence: TGTGCCAGCAGCTTGGGGCTAGCGGGCTACAATGAGCAGTTCTTC.

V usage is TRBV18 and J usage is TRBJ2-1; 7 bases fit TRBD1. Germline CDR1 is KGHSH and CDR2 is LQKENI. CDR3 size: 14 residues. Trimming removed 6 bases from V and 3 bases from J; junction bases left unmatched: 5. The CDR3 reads CASSLRQGYNEQFF. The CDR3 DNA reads TGTGCCAGCTCTCTACGACAGGGCTACAATGAGCAGTTCTTC.

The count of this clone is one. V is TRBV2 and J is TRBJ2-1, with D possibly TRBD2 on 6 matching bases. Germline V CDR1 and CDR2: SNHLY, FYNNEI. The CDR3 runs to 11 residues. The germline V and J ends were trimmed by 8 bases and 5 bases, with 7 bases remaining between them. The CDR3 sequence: CASRTNNEQFF. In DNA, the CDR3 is TGTGCCAGCCGGACTAACAATGAGCAGTTCTTC.

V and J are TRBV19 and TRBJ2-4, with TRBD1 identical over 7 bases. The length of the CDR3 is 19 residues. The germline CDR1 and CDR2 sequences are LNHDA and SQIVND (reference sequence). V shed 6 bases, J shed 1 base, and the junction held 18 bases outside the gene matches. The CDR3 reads CASRGEGQLNSGAKNIQYF. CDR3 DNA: TGTGCCAGTAGGGGTGAGGGACAGCTCAACTCGGGGGCCAAAAACATTCAGTACTTC. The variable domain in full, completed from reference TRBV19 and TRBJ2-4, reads DGGITQSPKYLFRKEGQNVTLSCEQNLNHDAMYWYRQDPGQGLRLIYYSQIVNDFQKGDIAEGYSVSREKKESFPLTVTSAQKNPTAFYLCASRGEGQLNSGAKNIQYFGAGTRLSVL.

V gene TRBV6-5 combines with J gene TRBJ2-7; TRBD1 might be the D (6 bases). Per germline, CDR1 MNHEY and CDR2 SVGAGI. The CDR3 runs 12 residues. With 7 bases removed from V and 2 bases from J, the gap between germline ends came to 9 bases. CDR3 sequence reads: CASTRQAYEQYF. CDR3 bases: TGTGCCAGCACTAGACAGGCCTACGAGCAGTACTTC.

CDR3 DNA sequence: TGTGCCAGCACCACAGGGCACGAGCAGTACTTC. It specifies CASTTGHEQYF. The gene calls are TRBV28 and TRBJ2-7; weak D call: TRBD1 (6 bases). CDR1 MDHEN and CDR2 SYDVKM come from the germline V gene. The V end lost 7 bases, the J end lost 5 bases, and 9 bases lay between the germline ends. CDR3 length: 11 residues.

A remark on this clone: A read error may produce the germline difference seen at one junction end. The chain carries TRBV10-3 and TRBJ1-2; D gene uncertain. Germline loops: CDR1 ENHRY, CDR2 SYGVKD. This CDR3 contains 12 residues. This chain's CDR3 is CAISESQGQAYF. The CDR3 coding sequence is TGTGCCATCAGTGAGTCCCAAGGTCAGGCCTACTTC.

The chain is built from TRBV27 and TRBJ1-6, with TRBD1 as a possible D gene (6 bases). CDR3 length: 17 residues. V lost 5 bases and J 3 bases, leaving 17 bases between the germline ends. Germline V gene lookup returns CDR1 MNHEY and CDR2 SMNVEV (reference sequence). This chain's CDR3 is CASSQLRGAGYNSPLHF. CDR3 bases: TGTGCCAGCAGTCAGTTGCGGGGGGCAGGCTATAATTCACCCCTCCACTTT.

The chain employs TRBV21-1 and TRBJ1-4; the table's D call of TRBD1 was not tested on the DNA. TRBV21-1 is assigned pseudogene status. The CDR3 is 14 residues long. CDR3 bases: TGTGCCAGCGGTAACAGGGGAGCAGGTGAAAAACTGTTTTTT. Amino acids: CASGNRGAGEKLFF.

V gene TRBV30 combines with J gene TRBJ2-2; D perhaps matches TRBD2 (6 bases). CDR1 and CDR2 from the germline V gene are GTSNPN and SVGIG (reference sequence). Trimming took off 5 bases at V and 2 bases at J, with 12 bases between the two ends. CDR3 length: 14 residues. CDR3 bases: TGTGCCTGGCCCGGGACTTCAAACACCGGGGAGCTGTTTTTT. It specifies CAWPGTSNTGELFF.

The CDR3 DNA is TGTGCCAGTAGTTCAACAGGGGTCTCACCCCTCCACTTT. This sequence encodes CASSSTGVSPLHF. The J gene is TRBJ1-6, the V gene TRBV19; 7 bases are a match to TRBD1. Trimming took 5 bases from V and 10 from J; bases not matched to a gene: 5. This CDR3 is built from 13 residues. The V gene's germline CDR1 is LNHDA and CDR2 SQIVND (reference sequence). The full variable domain, with the rest looked up from reference TRBV19 and TRBJ1-6, is DGGITQSPKYLFRKEGQNVTLSCEQNLNHDAMYWYRQDPGQGLRLIYYSQIVNDFQKGDIAEGYSVSREKKESFPLTVTSAQKNPTAFYLCASSSTGVSPLHFGNGTRLTVT.

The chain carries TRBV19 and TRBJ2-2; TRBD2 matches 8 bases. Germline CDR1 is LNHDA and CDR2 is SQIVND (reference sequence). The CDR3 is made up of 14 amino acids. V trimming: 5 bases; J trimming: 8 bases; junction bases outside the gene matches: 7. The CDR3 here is CASSAGTRIGELFF. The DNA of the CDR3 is TGTGCCAGTAGTGCCGGGACTAGGATAGGGGAGCTGTTTTTT. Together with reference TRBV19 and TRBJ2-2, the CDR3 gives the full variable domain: DGGITQSPKYLFRKEGQNVTLSCEQNLNHDAMYWYRQDPGQGLRLIYYSQIVNDFQKGDIAEGYSVSREKKESFPLTVTSAQKNPTAFYLCASSAGTRIGELFFGEGSRLTVL.

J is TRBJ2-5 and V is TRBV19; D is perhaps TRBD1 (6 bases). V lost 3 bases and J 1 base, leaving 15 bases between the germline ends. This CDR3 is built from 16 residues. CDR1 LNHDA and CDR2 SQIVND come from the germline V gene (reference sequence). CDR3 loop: CASSISGALFQETQYF. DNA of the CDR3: TGTGCCAGTAGTATTTCAGGGGCCTTATTCCAAGAGACCCAGTACTTC.

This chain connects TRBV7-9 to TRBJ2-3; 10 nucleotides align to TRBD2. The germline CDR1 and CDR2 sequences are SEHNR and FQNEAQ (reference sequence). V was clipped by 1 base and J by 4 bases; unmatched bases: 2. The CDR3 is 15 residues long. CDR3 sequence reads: CASSLERGGSDTQYF. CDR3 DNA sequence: TGTGCCAGCAGCTTAGAGCGGGGGGGTTCAGATACGCAGTATTTT.

As DNA, the CDR3 is TGTGCCAGCAGTCAGATTCATGGACTAGCGGGGGCAGATACGCAGTATTTT. Translation gives CASSQIHGLAGADTQYF. V usage is TRBV3-1 (or the pseudogene TRBV3-2) and J usage is TRBJ2-3; TRBD2 agrees at 13 bases. CDR1 LGHDT and CDR2 YNNKEL come from the germline V gene (reference sequence). The CDR3 contains 17 residues. V trimming: 6 bases; J trimming: 4 bases; junction bases outside the gene matches: 10.

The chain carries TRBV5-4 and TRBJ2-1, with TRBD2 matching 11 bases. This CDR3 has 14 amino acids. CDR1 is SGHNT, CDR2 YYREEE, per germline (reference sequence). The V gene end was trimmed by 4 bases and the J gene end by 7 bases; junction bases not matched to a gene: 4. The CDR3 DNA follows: TGTGCCAGCAGCCACGGGACTAGCGGTAATGAGCAGTTCTTC. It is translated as CASSHGTSGNEQFF.

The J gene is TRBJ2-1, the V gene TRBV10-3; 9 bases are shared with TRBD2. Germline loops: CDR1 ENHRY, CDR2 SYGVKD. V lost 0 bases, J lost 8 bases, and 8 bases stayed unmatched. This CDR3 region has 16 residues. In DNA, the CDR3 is TGTGCCATCAGTGAGTCGTTAGGCGGGGGGGACGATGAGCAGTTCTTC. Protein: CAISESLGGGDDEQFF.

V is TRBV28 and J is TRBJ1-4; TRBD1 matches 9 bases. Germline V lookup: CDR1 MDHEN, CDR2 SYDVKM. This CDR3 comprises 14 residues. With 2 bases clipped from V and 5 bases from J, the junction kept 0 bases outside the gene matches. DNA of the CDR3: TGTGCCAGCAGTTTAGGACAGGGGAATGAAAAACTGTTTTTT. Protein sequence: CASSLGQGNEKLFF.

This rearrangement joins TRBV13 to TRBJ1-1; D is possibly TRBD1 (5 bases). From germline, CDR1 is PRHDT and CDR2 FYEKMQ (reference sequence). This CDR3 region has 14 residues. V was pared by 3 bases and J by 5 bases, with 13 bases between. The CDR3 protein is CASSFGGGVTEAFF. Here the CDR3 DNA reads TGTGCCAGCAGCTTCGGCGGGGGGGTGACTGAAGCTTTCTTT.

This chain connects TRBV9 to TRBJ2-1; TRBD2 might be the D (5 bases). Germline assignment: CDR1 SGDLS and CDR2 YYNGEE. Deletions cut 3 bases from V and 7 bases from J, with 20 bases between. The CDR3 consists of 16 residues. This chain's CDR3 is CASSADKDSPANEQFF. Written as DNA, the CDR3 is TGTGCCAGCAGCGCAGATAAGGACTCCCCTGCGAATGAGCAGTTCTTC.

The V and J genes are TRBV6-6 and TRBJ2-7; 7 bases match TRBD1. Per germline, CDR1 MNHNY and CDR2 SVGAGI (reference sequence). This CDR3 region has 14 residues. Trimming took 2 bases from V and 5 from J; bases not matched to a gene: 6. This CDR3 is CASSYEGALHEQYF. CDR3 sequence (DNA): TGTGCCAGCAGTTACGAGGGGGCGCTCCACGAGCAGTACTTC.

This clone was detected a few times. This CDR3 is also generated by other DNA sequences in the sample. This chain's CDR3 is CASSLGQGYGYTF. Here the CDR3 DNA reads TGTGCCAGCAGCTTAGGGCAGGGCTATGGCTACACCTTC. The gene calls are TRBV7-9 and TRBJ1-2, with D maybe TRBD1 (5 bases). The CDR3 contains 13 residues. Deletions cut 1 base from V and 4 bases from J, with 7 bases between. CDR1 SEHNR and CDR2 FQNEAQ come from the germline V gene (reference sequence).

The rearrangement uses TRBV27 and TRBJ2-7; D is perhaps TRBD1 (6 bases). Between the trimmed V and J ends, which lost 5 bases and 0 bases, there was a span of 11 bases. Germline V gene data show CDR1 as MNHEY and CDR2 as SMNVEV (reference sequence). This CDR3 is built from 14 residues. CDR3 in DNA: TGTGCCAGCAGTCCCGGGGACACCTCCTACGAGCAGTACTTC. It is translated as CASSPGDTSYEQYF.

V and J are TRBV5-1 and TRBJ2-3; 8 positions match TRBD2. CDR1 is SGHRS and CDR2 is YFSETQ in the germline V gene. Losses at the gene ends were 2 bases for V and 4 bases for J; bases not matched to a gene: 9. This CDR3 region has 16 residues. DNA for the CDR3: TGCGCCAGCAGCTTCCGGGGGGGAATTAGTGCAGATACGCAGTATTTT. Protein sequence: CASSFRGGISADTQYF.

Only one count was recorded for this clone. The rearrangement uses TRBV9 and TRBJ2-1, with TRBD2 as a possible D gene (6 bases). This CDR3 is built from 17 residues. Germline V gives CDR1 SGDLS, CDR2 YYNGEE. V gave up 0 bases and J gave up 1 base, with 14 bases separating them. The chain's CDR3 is CASSVVSTGVSYNEQFF. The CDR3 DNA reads TGTGCCAGCAGCGTAGTCAGTACGGGGGTATCCTACAATGAGCAGTTCTTC.

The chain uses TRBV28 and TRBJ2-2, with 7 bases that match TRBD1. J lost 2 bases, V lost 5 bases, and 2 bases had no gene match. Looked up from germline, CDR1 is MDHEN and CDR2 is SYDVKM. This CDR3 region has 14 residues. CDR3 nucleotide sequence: TGTGCCAGCAGTCGACAGGGTAACACCGGGGAGCTGTTTTTT. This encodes CASSRQGNTGELFF.

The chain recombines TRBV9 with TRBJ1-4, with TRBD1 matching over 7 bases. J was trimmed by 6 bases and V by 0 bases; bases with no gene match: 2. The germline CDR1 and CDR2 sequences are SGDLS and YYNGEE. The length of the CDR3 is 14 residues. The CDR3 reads CASSVGTGYEKLFF. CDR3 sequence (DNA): TGTGCCAGCAGCGTAGGGACAGGCTATGAAAAACTGTTTTTT.